This T cell receptor (beta chain) was identified during a study of blood T cell repertoires in COVID-19. Study-level background: Spain, Italy and the United States supplied samples that represented acute and convalescent COVID-19. PBMCs, B-cell-depleted T cells, or T cells were the source of the cDNA or gDNA that made up the material.

Under the authors' procedure: Estimated nucleated cell counts came from reference gene primer amplification. TCRdb's copy holds only in-frame clones and misses some; the assay was immunoSEQ multiplex PCR. The DNA gave D and trimming, while V, J and clone size come from that table. The sample yields some 120,000 clones, approximately 86% seen once. The CDR3 extends over 14 amino acids. The germline V gene encodes CDR1 SGHRS and CDR2 YFSETQ. V lost 4 bases, J lost 3 bases, and 13 bases lay in between. The sample comprised peripheral blood. The J gene is TRBJ1-1, the V gene TRBV5-1; a weak D match, TRBD1 (5 bases). This sequence was found in a man aged 35 to 55 with acute or convalescent COVID-19. CDR3 sequence reads: CASSPSGRHTEAFF. The CDR3 DNA is TGCGCCAGCAGCCCCTCAGGGCGGCACACTGAAGCTTTCTTT.